This T cell receptor (beta chain) derives from a study of blood T cells in healthy people across ages. A second PCR, run for about 6 to 12 cycles, used a sample-barcoded 5' primer plus a J-beta primer mix. TCRdb re-called the 5' RACE reads through MiXCR, storing one row per CDR3 protein. The sample includes 1.5 million to 2 million distinct CDR3 sequences, roughly 49% of them seen just once. This clonotype appeared a single time. V shed 8 bases, J shed 11 bases, and the junction held 10 bases outside the gene matches. The germline V gene has CDR1 LNHDA and CDR2 SQIVND (reference sequence). The CDR3 covers 12 residues.

The specimen sequenced was blood. The TCR was taken from a woman in her thirties or forties in good health. V gene TRBV19 combines with J gene TRBJ2-5; 8 bases align to TRBD2. In nucleotides, the CDR3 is TGTGCCAGTGGGAATGTCGGGGGGGAGCAGTACTTC. The encoded protein is CASGNVGGEQYF.